Sequencing of this T cell receptor beta chain was carried out in a study of monozygotic twins with inflammatory bowel disease. Whole-study results and caveats: Support for a single strong signal or clonotype associated with IBD was absent. No difference was seen in repertoire similarity between concordant and discordant twins, possibly from limited power.

A note on this clonotype: Its cognate antigen is unknown.

TCRdb derives one entry per CDR3 protein from the 5' RACE reads, leaving out DNA. This repertoire includes roughly 200,000 distinct CDR3 sequences. The germline gives CDR1 SGHRS, CDR2 YFSETQ. The CDR3 has 15 amino acids. The V gene is TRBV5-1, the J gene TRBJ2-2; TCRdb gives TRBD1 as the D gene, but with no DNA this cannot be confirmed. The sequenced sample consisted of blood. The receptor was derived from a human donor with ulcerative colitis or Crohn's disease, or a healthy co-twin of an affected twin (not recorded which). The CDR3 is CASSLQGGGTGELFF.